These 11 T cell receptor beta chains were all obtained from the same sample, sequenced in a study of blood T cell repertoires in COVID-19. Assay: immunoSEQ multiplex PCR; the TCRdb copy retains only in-frame clones and omits some. The sample includes some 42,000 clones, roughly 89% of them seen just once. The sequenced material came from peripheral blood. The source of these receptors is a human donor in a cohort sampled during active COVID-19.

The V gene is TRBV14, the J gene TRBJ1-1; possibly TRBD1 for D (6 bases). Germline CDR1 reads SGHDN; CDR2 reads FVKESK. This CDR3 comprises 13 residues. Deletions cut 6 bases from V and 10 bases from J, with 18 bases between. The CDR3 loop reads CASSPGTRGVAFF. The CDR3 DNA sequence: TGTGCCAGCAGTCCCGGGACACGGGGGGTAGCTTTCTTT.

This clone was seen a single time. The V gene is TRBV19, the J gene TRBJ1-2; 8 bases match TRBD1. Unmatched junction bases numbered 5, after V lost 4 bases and J lost 1 base. CDR1 LNHDA and CDR2 SQIVND come from the germline V gene (reference sequence). The CDR3 has 15 amino acids. The CDR3 loop is CASSRGQDLNYGYTF. The CDR3 coding sequence is TGTGCCAGTAGTAGGGGACAGGACCTTAACTATGGCTACACCTTC.

The chain couples TRBV4-1 to TRBJ2-7; 8 positions match TRBD1. The CDR3 has 16 residues. Germline values: CDR1 MGHRA, CDR2 YSYEKL. J gave up 6 bases and V 6 bases, and 16 bases lay outside the gene matches. The DNA of the CDR3 is TGCGCCAGCAGAGAACTAAGGACAGGGTCGGTCGGCGAGCAGTACTTC. It encodes CASRELRTGSVGEQYF.

The chain is built from TRBV5-1 and TRBJ1-4; 9 bases fit TRBD1. The ends lost 3 bases at V and 2 bases at J; junction bases unmatched: 14. There are 19 residues in the CDR3. Germline CDR1 reads SGHRS; CDR2 reads YFSETQ. The CDR3 region has the DNA TGCGCCAGCAGCTCTGGGGTGGGACAGGGAGTTTCGACTAATGAAAAACTGTTTTTT. Residues: CASSSGVGQGVSTNEKLFF. The whole variable domain, remainder taken from reference TRBV5-1 and TRBJ1-4, is KAGVTQTPRYLIKTRGQQVTLSCSPISGHRSVSWYQQTPGQGLQFLFEYFSETQRNKGNFPGRFSGRQFSNSRSEMNVSTLELGDSALYLCASSSGVGQGVSTNEKLFFGSGTQLSVL.

The CDR3 is CASSRTGGSYEQYF. The CDR3 DNA reads TGTGCCAGTAGTAGGACAGGGGGCTCCTACGAGCAGTACTTC. The V call is TRBV19, the J call TRBJ2-7; 10 bases are shared with TRBD1. Germline CDR1 LNHDA, CDR2 SQIVND (reference sequence). The CDR3 has 14 amino acids. V lost 4 bases to trimming and J lost 0 bases; unmatched junction nucleotides: 0.

The chain is built from TRBV9 and TRBJ2-7, with a weak D call TRBD1 (6 bases). This CDR3 comprises 14 residues. CDR1 SGDLS and CDR2 YYNGEE come from the germline V gene. V was shortened by 0 bases and J by 5 bases, with 12 bases between the two germline ends. As DNA, the CDR3 is TGTGCCAGCAGCGTAGGGGGGACATCTAACGAGCAGTACTTC. Translated: CASSVGGTSNEQYF.

The V and J genes are TRBV19 and TRBJ1-2, with D possibly being TRBD1 (6 bases). The CDR3 runs to 14 residues. The germline V and J ends were trimmed by 5 bases and 5 bases, with 15 bases remaining between them. CDR1 LNHDA and CDR2 SQIVND come from the germline V gene (reference sequence). The CDR3 nucleotides read TGTGCCAGTAGTGGGCCCGACAGGAGGTATGGCTACACCTTC. It yields the protein CASSGPDRRYGYTF.

The CDR3 spells CASSVTPRLDSYEQYF. The CDR3 DNA reads TGTGCCAGCAGTGTTACCCCACGACTCGACTCCTACGAGCAGTACTTC. This chain joins TRBV2 and TRBJ2-7; D is undetermined. This CDR3 contains 16 residues. Deletions cut 4 bases from V and 0 bases from J, with 16 bases between. Germline-derived CDR1 and CDR2 are SNHLY and FYNNEI.

V is TRBV11-2 and J is TRBJ2-2, with 7 bases lining up with TRBD1. This CDR3 has 15 amino acids. The germline CDR1 and CDR2 sequences are SGHAT and FQNNGV. V trimming: 0 bases; J trimming: 8 bases; junction bases outside the gene matches: 6. The CDR3 loop is CASSLDGWGQGELFF. CDR3 sequence (DNA): TGTGCCAGCAGCTTAGACGGCTGGGGACAGGGGGAGCTGTTTTTT.

This clone was recorded only once. The V and J genes are TRBV5-1 and TRBJ1-6; weak D call: TRBD1 (5 bases). CDR3 size: 16 residues. Germline CDR1 and CDR2: SGHRS and YFSETQ. V dropped 2 bases and J dropped 7 bases, with 16 bases sitting between them. The CDR3 nucleotides read TGCGCCAGCAGCTTACAGGCCGGGGGGTGGAATTCACCCCTCCACTTT. It yields the protein CASSLQAGGWNSPLHF.

The chain combines TRBV5-6 with TRBJ1-2; TRBD1 aligns across 11 bases. The V segment lost 1 base and the J segment 6 bases; nucleotides outside the gene matches: 2. The CDR3 runs 14 residues. In germline, CDR1 is SGHDT, CDR2 YYEEEE. The CDR3 DNA follows: TGTGCCAGCAGCTTGATGGGACAGGGGGATGGCTACACCTTC. It yields the protein CASSLMGQGDGYTF.